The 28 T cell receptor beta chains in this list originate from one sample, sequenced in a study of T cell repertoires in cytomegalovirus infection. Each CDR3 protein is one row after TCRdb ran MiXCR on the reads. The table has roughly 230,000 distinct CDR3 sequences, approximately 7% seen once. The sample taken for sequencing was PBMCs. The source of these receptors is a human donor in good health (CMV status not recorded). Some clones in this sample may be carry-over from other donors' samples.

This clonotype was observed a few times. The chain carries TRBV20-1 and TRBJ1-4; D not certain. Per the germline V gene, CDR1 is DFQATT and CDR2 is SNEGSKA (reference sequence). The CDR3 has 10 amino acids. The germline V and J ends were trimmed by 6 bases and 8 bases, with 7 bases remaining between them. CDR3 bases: TGCAGTGCGCCACGAGAAAAACTGTTTTTT. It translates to CSAPREKLFF.

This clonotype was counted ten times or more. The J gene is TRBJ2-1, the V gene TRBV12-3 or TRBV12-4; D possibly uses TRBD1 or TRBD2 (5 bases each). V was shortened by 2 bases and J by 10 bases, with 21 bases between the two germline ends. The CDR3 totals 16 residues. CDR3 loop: CASSLSPGARLTEQFF. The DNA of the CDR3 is TGTGCCAGCAGTTTATCTCCCGGGGCCCGCCTGACGGAGCAGTTCTTC.

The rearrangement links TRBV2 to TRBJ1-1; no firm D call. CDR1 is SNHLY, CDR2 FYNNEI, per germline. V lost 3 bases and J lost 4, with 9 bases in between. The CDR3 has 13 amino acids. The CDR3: CASSDGRSTEAFF. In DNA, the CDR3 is TGTGCCAGCAGTGACGGGAGGAGCACTGAAGCTTTCTTT. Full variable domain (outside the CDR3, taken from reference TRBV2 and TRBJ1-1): EPEVTQTPSHQVTQMGQEVILRCVPISNHLYFYWYRQILGQKVEFLVSFYNNEISEKSEIFDDQFSVERPDGSNFTLKIRSTKLEDSAMYFCASSDGRSTEAFFGQGTRLTVV.

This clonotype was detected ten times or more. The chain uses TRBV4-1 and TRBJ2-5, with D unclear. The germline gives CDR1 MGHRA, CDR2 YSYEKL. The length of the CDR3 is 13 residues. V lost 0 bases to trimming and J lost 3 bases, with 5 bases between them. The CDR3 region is CASSQEKEETQYF. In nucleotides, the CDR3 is TGCGCCAGCAGCCAAGAGAAAGAAGAGACCCAGTACTTC.

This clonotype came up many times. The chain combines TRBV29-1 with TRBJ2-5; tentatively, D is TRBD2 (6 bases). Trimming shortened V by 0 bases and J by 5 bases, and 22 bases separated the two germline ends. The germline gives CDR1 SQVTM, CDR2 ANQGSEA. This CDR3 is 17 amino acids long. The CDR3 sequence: CSVEDPAGRGDEETQYF. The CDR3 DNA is TGCAGCGTTGAAGACCCCGCGGGAAGGGGAGATGAGGAGACCCAGTACTTC. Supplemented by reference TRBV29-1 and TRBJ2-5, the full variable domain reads SAVISQKPSRDICQRGTSLTIQCQVDSQVTMMFWYRQQPGQSLTLIATANQGSEATYESGFVIDKFPISRPNLTFSTLTVSNMSPEDSSIYLCSVEDPAGRGDEETQYFGPGTRLLVL.

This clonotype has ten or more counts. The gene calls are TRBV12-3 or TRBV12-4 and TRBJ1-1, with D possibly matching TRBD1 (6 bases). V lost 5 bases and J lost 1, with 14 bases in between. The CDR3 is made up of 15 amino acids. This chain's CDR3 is CASSRTDSENTEAFF. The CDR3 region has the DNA TGTGCCAGCAGTAGAACGGACAGCGAGAACACTGAAGCTTTCTTT.

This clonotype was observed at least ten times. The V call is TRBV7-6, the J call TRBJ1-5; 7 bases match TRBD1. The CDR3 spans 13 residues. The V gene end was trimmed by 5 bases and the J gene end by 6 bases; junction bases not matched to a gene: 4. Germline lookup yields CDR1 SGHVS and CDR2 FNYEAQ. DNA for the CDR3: TGTGCCAGCAGCATCGACAGGGTTCAGCCCCAGCATTTT. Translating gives CASSIDRVQPQHF.

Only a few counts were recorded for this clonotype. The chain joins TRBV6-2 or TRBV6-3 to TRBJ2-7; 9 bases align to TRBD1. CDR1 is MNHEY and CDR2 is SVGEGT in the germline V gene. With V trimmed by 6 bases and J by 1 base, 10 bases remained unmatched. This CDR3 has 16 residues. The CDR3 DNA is TGTGCCAGCAGGGCTCCGGGACAGGGTAAATCCTACGAGCAGTACTTC. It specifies CASRAPGQGKSYEQYF.

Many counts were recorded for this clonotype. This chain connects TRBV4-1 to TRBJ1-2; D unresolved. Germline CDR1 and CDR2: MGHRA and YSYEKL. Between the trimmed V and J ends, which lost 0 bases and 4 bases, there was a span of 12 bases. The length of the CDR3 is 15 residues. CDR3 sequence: CASSQDEGRTYGYTF. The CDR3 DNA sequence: TGCGCCAGCAGCCAAGATGAAGGCAGAACCTATGGCTACACCTTC.

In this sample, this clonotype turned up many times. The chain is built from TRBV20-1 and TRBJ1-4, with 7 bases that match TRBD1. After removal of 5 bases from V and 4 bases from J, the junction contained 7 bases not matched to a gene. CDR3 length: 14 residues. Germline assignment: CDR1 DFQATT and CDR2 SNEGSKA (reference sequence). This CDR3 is CSAHRQGRNEKLFF. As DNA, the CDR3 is TGCAGTGCTCATCGACAGGGACGTAATGAAAAACTGTTTTTT.

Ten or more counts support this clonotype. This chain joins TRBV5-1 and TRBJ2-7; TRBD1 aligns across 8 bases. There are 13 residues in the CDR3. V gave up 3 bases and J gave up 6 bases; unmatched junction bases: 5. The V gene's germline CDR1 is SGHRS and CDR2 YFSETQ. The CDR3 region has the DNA TGCGCCAGCAGCTGGGGGACAGGCTCCGAGCAGTACTTC. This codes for CASSWGTGSEQYF.

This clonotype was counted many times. The CDR3 spells CASSGRQRANTGELFF. In nucleotides, the CDR3 is TGTGCCAGTAGTGGAAGACAGAGGGCGAACACCGGGGAGCTGTTTTTT. This chain uses TRBV19 with TRBJ2-2; D is tentatively TRBD1 or TRBD2 (5 bases each). Germline V CDR1 and CDR2: LNHDA, SQIVND (reference sequence). CDR3 size: 16 residues. V was pared by 5 bases and J by 0 bases, with 13 bases between.

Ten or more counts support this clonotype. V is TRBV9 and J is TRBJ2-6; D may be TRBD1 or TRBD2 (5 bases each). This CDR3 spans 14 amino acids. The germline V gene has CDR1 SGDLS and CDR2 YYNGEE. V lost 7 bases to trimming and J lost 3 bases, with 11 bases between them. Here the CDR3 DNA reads TGTGCCAGCGGGCAGGGAGATGGGGCCAACGTCCTGACTTTC. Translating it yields CASGQGDGANVLTF.

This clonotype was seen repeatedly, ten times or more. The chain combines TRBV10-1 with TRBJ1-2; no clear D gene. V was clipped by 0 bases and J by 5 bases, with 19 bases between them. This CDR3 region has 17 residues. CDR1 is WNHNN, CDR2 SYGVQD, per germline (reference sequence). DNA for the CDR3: TGCGCCAGCAGTGAGTCCAAGGCGGGTGTCGGATCTTATGGCTACACCTTC. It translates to CASSESKAGVGSYGYTF.

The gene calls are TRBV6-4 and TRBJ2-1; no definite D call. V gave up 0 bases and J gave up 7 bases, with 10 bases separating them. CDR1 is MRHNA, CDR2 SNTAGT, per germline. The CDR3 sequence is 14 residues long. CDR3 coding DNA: TGTGCCAGCAGTGACTCAGGCCGCTGGAATGAGCAGTTCTTC. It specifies CASSDSGRWNEQFF.

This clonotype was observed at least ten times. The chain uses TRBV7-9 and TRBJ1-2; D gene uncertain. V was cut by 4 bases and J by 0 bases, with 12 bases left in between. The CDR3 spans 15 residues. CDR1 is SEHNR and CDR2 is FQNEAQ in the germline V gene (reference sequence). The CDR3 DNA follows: TGTGCCAGCAGCTCGCCTGGAATCGCTAACTATGGCTACACCTTC. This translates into CASSSPGIANYGYTF. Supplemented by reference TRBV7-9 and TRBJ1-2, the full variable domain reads DTGVSQNPRHKITKRGQNVTFRCDPISEHNRLYWYRQTLGQGPEFLTYFQNEAQLEKSRLLSDRFSAERPKGSFSTLEIQRTEQGDSAMYLCASSSPGIANYGYTFGSGTRLTVV.

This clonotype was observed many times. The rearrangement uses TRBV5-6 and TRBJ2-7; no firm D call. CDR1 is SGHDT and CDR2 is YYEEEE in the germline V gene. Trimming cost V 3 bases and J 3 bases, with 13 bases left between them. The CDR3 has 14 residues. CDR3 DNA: TGTGCCAGCAGCTCCCCCGGACCCAACTACGAGCAGTACTTC. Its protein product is CASSSPGPNYEQYF.

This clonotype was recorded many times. CDR3 protein: CASSLSGTNEKLFF. The CDR3 nucleotides read TGTGCCAGCAGCCTGTCCGGAACCAATGAAAAACTGTTTTTT. This rearrangement joins TRBV7-2 to TRBJ1-4; D not resolved. This CDR3 is built from 14 residues. Trimming removed 5 bases from V and 5 bases from J, with 12 bases in between. Germline V gene data show CDR1 as SGHTA and CDR2 as FQGNSA.

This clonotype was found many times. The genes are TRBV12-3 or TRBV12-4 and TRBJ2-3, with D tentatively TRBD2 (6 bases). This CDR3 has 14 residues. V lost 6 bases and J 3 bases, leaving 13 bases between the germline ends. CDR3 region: CASSLWGVTDTQYF. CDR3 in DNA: TGTGCCAGCAGCCTGTGGGGGGTGACAGATACGCAGTATTTT.

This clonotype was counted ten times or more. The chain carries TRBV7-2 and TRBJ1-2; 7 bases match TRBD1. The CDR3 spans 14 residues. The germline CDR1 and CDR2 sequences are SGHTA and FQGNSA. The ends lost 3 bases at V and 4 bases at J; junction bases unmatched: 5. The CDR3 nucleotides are TGTGCCAGCAGCTTGTCTAGGACAGGCTATGGCTACACCTTC. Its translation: CASSLSRTGYGYTF. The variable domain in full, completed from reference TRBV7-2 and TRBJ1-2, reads GAGVSQSPSNKVTEKGKDVELRCDPISGHTALYWYRQSLGQGLEFLIYFQGNSAPDKSGLPSDRFSAERTGGSVSTLTIQRTQQEDSAVYLCASSLSRTGYGYTFGSGTRLTVV.

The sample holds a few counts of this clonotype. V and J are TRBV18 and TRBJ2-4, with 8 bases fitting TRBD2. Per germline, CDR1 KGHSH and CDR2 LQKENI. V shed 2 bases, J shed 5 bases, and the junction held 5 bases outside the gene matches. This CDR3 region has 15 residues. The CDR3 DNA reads TGTGCCAGCTCACCAATCGGGGGGGCGGAAAACATTCAGTACTTC. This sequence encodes CASSPIGGAENIQYF.

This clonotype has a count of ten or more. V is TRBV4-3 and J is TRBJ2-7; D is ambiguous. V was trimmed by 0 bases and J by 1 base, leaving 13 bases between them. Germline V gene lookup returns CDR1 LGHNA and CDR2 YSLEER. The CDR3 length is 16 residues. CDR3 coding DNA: TGCGCCAGCAGCCAAGAATTTTTGGGCGAATCCTACGAGCAGTACTTC. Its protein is CASSQEFLGESYEQYF.

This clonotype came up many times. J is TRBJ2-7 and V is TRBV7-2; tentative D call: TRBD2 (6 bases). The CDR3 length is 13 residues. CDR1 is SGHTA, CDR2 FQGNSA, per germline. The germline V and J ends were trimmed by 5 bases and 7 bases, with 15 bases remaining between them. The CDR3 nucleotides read TGTGCCAGCAGCCCCAATCTCGGGAGTGAGCAGTACTTC. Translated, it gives CASSPNLGSEQYF.

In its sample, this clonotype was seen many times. The CDR3 bases are TGTGCCAGCAGCCCCGCAGGACTAGCGGGGGGAATACACTTCTTC. This gives the protein CASSPAGLAGGIHFF. The V and J genes are TRBV6-2 or TRBV6-3 and TRBJ2-1; 14 bases agree with TRBD2. The V and J ends lost 6 bases and 16 bases, in that order; junction bases with no gene match: 14. There are 15 residues in the CDR3. Looked up from germline, CDR1 is MNHEY and CDR2 is SVGEGT.

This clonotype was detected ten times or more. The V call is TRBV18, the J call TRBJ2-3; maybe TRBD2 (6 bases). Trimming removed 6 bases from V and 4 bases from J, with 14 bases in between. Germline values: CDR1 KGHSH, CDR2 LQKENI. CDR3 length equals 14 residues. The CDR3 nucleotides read TGTGCCAGCTCCCCAACCCGCGGGGCAGATACGCAGTATTTT. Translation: CASSPTRGADTQYF.

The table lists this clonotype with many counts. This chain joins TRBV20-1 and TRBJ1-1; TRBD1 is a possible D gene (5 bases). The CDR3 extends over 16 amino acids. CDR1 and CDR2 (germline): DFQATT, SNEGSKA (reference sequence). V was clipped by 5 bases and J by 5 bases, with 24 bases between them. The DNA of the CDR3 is TGCAGTGCTTTTACAGGCTTAAAAGCGGTTGGGACTGAAGCTTTCTTT. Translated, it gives CSAFTGLKAVGTEAFF.

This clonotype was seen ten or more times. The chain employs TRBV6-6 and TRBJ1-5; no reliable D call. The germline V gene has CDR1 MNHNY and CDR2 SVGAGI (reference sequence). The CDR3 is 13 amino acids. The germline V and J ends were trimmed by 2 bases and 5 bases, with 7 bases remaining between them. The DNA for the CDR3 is TGTGCCAGCAGTTACGGAAGGGATCAGCCCCAGCATTTT. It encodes CASSYGRDQPQHF.

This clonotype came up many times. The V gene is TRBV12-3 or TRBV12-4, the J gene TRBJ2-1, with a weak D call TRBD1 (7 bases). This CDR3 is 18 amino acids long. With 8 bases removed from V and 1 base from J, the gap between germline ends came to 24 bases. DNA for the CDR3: TGTGCCAGCCTACCAAACCCCACCCAGGGGGGATCCTACAATGAGCAGTTCTTC. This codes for CASLPNPTQGGSYNEQFF.